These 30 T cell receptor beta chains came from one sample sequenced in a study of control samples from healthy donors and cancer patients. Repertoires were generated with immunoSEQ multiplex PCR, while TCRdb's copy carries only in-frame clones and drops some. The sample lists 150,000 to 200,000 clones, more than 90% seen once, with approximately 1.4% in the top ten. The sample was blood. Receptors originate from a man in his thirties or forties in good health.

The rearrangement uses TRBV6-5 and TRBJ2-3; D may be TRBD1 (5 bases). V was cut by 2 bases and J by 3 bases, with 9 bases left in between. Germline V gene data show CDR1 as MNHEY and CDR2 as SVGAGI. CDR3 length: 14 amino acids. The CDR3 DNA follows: TGTGCCAGCAGTTACGGCCAGGGAACAGATACGCAGTATTTT. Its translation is CASSYGQGTDTQYF.

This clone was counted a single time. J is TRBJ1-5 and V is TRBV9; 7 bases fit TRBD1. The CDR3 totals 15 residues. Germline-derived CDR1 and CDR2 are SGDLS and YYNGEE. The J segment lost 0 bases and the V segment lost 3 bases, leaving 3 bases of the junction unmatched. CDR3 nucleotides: TGTGCCAGCAGCGGCGGGACAGCTAGCAATCAGCCCCAGCATTTT. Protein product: CASSGGTASNQPQHF.

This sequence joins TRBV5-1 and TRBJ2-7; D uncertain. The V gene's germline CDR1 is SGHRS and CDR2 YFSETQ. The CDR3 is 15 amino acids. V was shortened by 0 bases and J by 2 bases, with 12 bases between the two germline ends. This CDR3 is CASSLEAGGPYEQYF. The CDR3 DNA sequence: TGCGCCAGCAGCTTGGAAGCCGGTGGGCCCTACGAGCAGTACTTC.

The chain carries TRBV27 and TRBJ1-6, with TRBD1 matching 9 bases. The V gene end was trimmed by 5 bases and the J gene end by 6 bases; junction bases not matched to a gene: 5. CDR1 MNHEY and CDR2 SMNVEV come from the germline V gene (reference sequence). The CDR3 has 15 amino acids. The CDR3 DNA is TGTGCCAGCAGTGATACGACAGGGGGTAATTCACCCCTCCACTTT. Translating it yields CASSDTTGGNSPLHF.

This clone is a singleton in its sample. CDR3 protein: CASSILGQHYEQYF. The CDR3 bases are TGTGCCAGTAGTATCCTCGGGCAGCACTACGAGCAGTACTTC. The chain employs TRBV19 and TRBJ2-7; D remains ambiguous. This CDR3 has 14 residues. Germline V gene sequence: CDR1 LNHDA, CDR2 SQIVND (reference sequence). Between the trimmed V and J ends, which lost 3 bases and 3 bases, there was a span of 12 bases.

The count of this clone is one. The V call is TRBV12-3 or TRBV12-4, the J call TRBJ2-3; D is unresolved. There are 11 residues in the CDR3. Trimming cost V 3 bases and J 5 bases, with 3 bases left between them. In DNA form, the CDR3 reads TGTGCCAGCAGTTTTGGAGATACGCAGTATTTT. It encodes CASSFGDTQYF.

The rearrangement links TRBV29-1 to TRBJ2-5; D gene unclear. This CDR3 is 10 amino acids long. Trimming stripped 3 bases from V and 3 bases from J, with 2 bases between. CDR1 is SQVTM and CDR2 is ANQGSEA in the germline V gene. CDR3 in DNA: TGCAGCGTTGAGAAAGAGACCCAGTACTTC. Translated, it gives CSVEKETQYF.

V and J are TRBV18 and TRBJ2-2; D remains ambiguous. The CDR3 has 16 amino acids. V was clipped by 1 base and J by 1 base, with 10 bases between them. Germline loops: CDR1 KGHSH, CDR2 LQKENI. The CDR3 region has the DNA TGTGCCAGCTCACCACGACTGATACTGAACACCGGGGAGCTGTTTTTT. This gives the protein CASSPRLILNTGELFF. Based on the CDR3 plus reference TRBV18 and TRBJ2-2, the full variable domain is NAGVMQNPRHLVRRRGQEARLRCSPMKGHSHVYWYRQLPEEGLKFMVYLQKENIIDESGMPKERFSAEFPKEGPSILRIQQVVRGDSAAYFCASSPRLILNTGELFFGEGSRLTVL.

The CDR3 DNA reads as TGTGCCAGCAGTAGGGATAATCGAAACACCGGGGAGCTGTTTTTT. Its translation is CASSRDNRNTGELFF. The V and J genes are TRBV6-5 and TRBJ2-2; D is unclear. Trimming left V 5 bases short and J 2 bases short, with 12 bases between. CDR1 MNHEY and CDR2 SVGAGI come from the germline V gene. The CDR3 loop spans 15 amino acids.

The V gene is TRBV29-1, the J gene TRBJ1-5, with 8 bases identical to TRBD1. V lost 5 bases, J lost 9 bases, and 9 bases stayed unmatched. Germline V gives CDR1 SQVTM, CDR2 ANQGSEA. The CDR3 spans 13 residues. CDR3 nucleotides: TGCAGCGTTACCCAGGGGGCCCGGGGGCCCCAGCATTTT. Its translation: CSVTQGARGPQHF.

For the CDR3, the DNA is TGTGCCAGCAGCGACCCCGTCAGCGGGAGGCAGTTCTTC. This translates into CASSDPVSGRQFF. The chain uses TRBV11-3 and TRBJ2-1, with 8 bases identical to TRBD2. The CDR3 has 13 amino acids. V shed 5 bases and J 12 bases; nucleotides not matched to a gene: 9. CDR1 SGHNT and CDR2 YENEEA come from the germline V gene.

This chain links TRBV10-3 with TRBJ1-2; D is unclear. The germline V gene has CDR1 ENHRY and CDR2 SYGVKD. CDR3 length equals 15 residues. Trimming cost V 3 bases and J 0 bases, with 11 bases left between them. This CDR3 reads CAISEMSETNYGYTF. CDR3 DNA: TGTGCCATCAGTGAAATGTCCGAAACTAACTATGGCTACACCTTC.

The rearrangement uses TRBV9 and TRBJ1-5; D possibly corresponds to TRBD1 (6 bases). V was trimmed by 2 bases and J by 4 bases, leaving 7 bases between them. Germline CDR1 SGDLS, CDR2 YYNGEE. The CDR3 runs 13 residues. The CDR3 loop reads CASSVTGNQPQHF. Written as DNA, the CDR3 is TGTGCCAGCAGCGTGACAGGAAATCAGCCCCAGCATTTT. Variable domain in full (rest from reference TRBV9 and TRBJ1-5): DSGVTQTPKHLITATGQRVTLRCSPRSGDLSVYWYQQSLDQGLQFLIQYYNGEERAKGNILERFSAQQFPDLHSELNLSSLELGDSALYFCASSVTGNQPQHFGDGTRLSIL.

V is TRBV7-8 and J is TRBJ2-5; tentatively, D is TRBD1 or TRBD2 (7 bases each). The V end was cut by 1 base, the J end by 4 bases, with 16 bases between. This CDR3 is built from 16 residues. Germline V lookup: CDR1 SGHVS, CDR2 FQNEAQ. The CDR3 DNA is TGTGCCAGCAGCTTAGTAGGGGAGGGGGCACGAGAGACCCAGTACTTC. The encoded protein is CASSLVGEGARETQYF.

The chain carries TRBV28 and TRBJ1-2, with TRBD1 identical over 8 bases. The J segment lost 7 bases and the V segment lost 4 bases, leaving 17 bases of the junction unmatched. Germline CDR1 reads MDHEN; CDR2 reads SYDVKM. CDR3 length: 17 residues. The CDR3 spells CASSSGSGGVGGLGYTF. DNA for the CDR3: TGTGCCAGCAGTTCGGGGTCAGGGGGCGTAGGAGGTCTTGGCTACACCTTC.

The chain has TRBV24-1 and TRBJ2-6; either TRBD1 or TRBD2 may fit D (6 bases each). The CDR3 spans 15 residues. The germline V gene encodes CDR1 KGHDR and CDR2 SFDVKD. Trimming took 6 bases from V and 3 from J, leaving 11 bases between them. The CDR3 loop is CATSLGGYGANVLTF. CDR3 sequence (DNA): TGTGCCACCAGTCTGGGGGGCTATGGGGCCAACGTCCTGACTTTC.

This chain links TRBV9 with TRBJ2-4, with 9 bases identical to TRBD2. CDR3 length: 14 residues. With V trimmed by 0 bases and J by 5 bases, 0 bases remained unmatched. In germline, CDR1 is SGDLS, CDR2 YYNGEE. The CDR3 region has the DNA TGTGCCAGCAGCGTAGGGACTAGCGAAAACATTCAGTACTTC. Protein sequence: CASSVGTSENIQYF.

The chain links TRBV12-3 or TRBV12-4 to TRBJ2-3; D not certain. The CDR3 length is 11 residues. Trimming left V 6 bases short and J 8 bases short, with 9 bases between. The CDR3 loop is CASRQLGTQYF. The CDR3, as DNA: TGTGCCAGCAGGCAGTTAGGTACGCAGTATTTT.

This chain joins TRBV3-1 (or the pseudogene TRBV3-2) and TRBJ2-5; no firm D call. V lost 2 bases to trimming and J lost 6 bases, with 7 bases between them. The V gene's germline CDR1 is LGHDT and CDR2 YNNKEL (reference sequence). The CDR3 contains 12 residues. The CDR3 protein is CASSQNFQTQYF. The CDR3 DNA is TGTGCCAGCAGCCAAAACTTCCAGACCCAGTACTTC.

The CDR3 DNA sequence: TGTGCCAGCAGCCAAGCAGGCAGCAATCAGCCCCAGCATTTT. This translates into CASSQAGSNQPQHF. The rearrangement uses TRBV3-1 (or the pseudogene TRBV3-2) and TRBJ1-5, with D uncertain. CDR1 is LGHDT and CDR2 is YNNKEL in the germline V gene (reference sequence). The V end was cut by 1 base, the J end by 1 base, with 5 bases between. CDR3 length: 14 amino acids.

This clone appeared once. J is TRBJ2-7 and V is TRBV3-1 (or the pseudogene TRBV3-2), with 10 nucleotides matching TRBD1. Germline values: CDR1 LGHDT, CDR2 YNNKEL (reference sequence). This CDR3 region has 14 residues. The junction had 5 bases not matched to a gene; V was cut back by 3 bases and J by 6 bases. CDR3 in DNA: TGTGCCAGCAGCCAGAGAAGGACAGGGGGCGAGCAGTACTTC. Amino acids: CASSQRRTGGEQYF.

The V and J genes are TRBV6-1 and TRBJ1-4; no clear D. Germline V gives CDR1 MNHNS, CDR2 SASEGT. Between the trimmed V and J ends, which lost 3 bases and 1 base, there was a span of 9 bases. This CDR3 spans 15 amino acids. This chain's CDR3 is CASSDRFGTNEKLFF. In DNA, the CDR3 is TGTGCCAGCAGTGATCGGTTTGGAACTAATGAAAAACTGTTTTTT.

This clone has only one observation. The CDR3 region is CASSAPSPISGNTIYF. CDR3 DNA sequence: TGTGCCAGCAGCGCCCCCAGTCCGATCTCTGGAAACACCATATATTTT. The chain uses TRBV9 and TRBJ1-3, with unresolved D. Germline V gene sequence: CDR1 SGDLS, CDR2 YYNGEE. The CDR3 loop spans 16 amino acids. Trimming removed 3 bases from V and 0 bases from J, with 13 bases in between.

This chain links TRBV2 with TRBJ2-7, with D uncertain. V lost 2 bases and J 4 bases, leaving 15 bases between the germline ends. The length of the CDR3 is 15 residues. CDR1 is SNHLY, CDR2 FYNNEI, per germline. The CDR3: CASSEWGRFPYEQYF. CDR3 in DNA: TGTGCCAGCAGTGAATGGGGTAGGTTCCCTTACGAGCAGTACTTC.

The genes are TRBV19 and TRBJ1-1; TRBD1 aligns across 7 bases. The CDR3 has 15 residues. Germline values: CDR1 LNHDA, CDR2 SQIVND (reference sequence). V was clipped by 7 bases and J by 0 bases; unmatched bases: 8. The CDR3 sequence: CASTPGQAVNTEAFF. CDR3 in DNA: TGTGCCAGTACCCCTGGACAGGCCGTGAACACTGAAGCTTTCTTT.

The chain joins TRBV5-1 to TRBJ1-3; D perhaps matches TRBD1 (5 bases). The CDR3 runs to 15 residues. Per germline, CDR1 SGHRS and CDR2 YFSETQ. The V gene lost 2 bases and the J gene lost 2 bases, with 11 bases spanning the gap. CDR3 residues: CASSFTGEAGNTIYF. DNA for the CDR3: TGCGCCAGCAGCTTTACGGGGGAGGCTGGAAACACCATATATTTT.

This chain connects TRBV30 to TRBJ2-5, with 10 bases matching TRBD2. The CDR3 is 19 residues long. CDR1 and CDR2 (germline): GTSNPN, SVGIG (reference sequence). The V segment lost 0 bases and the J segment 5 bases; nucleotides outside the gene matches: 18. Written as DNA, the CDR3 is TGTGCCTGGAGTGTACTAGGTGGTCTAGCGGGAGTTCTCCGGGAGACCCAGTACTTC. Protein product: CAWSVLGGLAGVLRETQYF. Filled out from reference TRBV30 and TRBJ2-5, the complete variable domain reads SQTIHQWPATLVQPVGSPLSLECTVEGTSNPNLYWYRQAAGRGLQLLFYSVGIGQISSEVPQNLSASRPQDRQFILSSKKLLLSDSGFYLCAWSVLGGLAGVLRETQYFGPGTRLLVL.

The CDR3 protein is CASSTRDRARAFF. CDR3 nucleotide sequence: TGTGCCAGCAGCACCCGGGACAGGGCAAGGGCTTTCTTT. This chain uses TRBV7-9 with TRBJ1-1, with 9 bases fitting TRBD1. Germline V gene data show CDR1 as SEHNR and CDR2 as FQNEAQ (reference sequence). Trimming cost V 5 bases and J 11 bases; bases outside gene matches: 9. The CDR3 contains 13 residues. Full variable domain (missing parts from reference TRBV7-9 and TRBJ1-1): DTGVSQNPRHKITKRGQNVTFRCDPISEHNRLYWYRQTLGQGPEFLTYFQNEAQLEKSRLLSDRFSAERPKGSFSTLEIQRTEQGDSAMYLCASSTRDRARAFFGQGTRLTVV.

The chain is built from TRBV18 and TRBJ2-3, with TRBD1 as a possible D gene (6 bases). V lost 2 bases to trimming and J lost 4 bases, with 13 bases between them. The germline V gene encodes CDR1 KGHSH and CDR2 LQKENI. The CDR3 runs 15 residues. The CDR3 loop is CASSPASGAADTQYF. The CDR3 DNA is TGTGCCAGCTCACCAGCTTCAGGGGCTGCAGATACGCAGTATTTT.

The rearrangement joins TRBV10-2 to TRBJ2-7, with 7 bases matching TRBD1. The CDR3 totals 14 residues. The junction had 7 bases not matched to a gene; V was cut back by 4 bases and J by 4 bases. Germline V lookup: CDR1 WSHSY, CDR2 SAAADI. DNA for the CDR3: TGCGCCAGCAGTGGGGACGGGACAGTTTACGAGCAGTACTTC. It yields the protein CASSGDGTVYEQYF.